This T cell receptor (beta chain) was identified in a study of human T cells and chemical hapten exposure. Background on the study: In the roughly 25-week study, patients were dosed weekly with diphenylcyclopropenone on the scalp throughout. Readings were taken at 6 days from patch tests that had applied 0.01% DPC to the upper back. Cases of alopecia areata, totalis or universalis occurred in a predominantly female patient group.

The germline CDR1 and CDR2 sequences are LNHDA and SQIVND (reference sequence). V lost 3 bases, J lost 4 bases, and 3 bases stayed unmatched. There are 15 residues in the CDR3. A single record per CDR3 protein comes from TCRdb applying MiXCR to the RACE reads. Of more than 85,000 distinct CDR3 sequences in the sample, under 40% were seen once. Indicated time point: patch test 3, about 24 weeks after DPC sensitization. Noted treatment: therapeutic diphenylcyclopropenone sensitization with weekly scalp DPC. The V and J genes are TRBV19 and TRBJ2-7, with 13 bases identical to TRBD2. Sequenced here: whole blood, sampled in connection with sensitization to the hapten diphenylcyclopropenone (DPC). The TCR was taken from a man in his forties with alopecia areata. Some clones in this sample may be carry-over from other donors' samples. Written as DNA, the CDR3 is TGTGCCAGTAGTATTCCGGGACTAGCGGGATACGAGCAGTACTTC. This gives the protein CASSIPGLAGYEQYF. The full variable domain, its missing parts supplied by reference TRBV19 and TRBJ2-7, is DGGITQSPKYLFRKEGQNVTLSCEQNLNHDAMYWYRQDPGQGLRLIYYSQIVNDFQKGDIAEGYSVSREKKESFPLTVTSAQKNPTAFYLCASSIPGLAGYEQYFGPGTRLTVT.